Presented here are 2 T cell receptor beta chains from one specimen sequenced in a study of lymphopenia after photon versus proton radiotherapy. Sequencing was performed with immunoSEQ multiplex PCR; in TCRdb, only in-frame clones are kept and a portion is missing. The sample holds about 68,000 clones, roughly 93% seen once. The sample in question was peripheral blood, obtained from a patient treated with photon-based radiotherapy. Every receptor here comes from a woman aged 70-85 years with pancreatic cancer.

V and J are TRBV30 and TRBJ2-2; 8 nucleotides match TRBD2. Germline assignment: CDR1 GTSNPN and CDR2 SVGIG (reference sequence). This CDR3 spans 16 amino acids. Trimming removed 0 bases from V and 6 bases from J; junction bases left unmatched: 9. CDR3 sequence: CAWSVGSGAVPGELFF. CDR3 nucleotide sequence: TGTGCCTGGAGTGTAGGTAGCGGGGCGGTCCCCGGGGAGCTGTTTTTT. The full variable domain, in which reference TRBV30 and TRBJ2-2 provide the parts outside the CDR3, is SQTIHQWPATLVQPVGSPLSLECTVEGTSNPNLYWYRQAAGRGLQLLFYSVGIGQISSEVPQNLSASRPQDRQFILSSKKLLLSDSGFYLCAWSVGSGAVPGELFFGEGSRLTVL.

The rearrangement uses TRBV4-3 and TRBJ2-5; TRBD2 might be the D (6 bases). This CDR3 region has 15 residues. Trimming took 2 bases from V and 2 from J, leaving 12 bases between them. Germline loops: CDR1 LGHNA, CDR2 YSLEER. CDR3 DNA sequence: TGCGCCAGCAGCCAAAACGTCGGACTACAAGAGACCCAGTACTTC. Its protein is CASSQNVGLQETQYF.